The 20 T cell receptor beta chains below all came from one sample that was sequenced in a study of beta chain features in type 1 diabetes. General study points: Researchers report that Type 1 diabetes patients had moderately but significantly shorter TCRB CDR3s across all four CD4+ subsets.

No antigens are known for them. Of the isolated RNA, all was reverse transcribed, and so the sequenced material was expressed TCRB transcripts. Sequenced by immunoSEQ multiplex PCR; TCRdb stores in-frame clones only, minus some. In the table there are under 350,000 clones, around 15% of which are singletons. The specimen sequenced was naive CD4+ T cells from blood. The receptor set was obtained from a man aged 30 to 39 with type 1 diabetes.

This clone was counted between two and nine times. The chain combines TRBV18 with TRBJ2-2, with no clear D. Germline V CDR1 and CDR2: KGHSH, LQKENI. Trimming pared 2 bases from V and 6 bases from J, leaving 7 bases between. CDR3 length: 13 residues. The chain's CDR3 is CASSPVSAGELFF. Here the CDR3 DNA reads TGTGCCAGCTCACCAGTATCTGCCGGGGAGCTGTTTTTT.

This clone was detected a few times. The chain employs TRBV9 and TRBJ2-1; 7 bases are a match to TRBD2. Germline trimming cut 2 bases from V and 2 bases from J; bases unmatched to any gene: 10. The CDR3 is made up of 17 amino acids. CDR1 is SGDLS and CDR2 is YYNGEE in the germline V gene. The CDR3 DNA is TGTGCCAGCAGCGTGGGACCGCGCGGGAGTACCTACAATGAGCAGTTCTTC. Residues: CASSVGPRGSTYNEQFF.

This clone appeared a few times. The chain combines TRBV28 with TRBJ2-1, with 14 positions matching TRBD2. Germline V gives CDR1 MDHEN, CDR2 SYDVKM. The CDR3 runs 15 residues. V lost 4 bases, J lost 8 bases, and 4 bases stayed unmatched. CDR3 bases: TGTGCCAGCAGTTCCGGGACTAGCGGGAGCGATGAGCAGTTCTTC. This sequence encodes CASSSGTSGSDEQFF.

The J gene is TRBJ2-2, the V gene TRBV5-1; 11 bases line up with TRBD2. The CDR3 has 14 amino acids. V shed 8 bases, J shed 5 bases, and the junction held 5 bases outside the gene matches. Germline lookup yields CDR1 SGHRS and CDR2 YFSETQ. CDR3 region: CARLAGVRTGELFF. The CDR3 DNA follows: TGCGCCAGACTAGCGGGAGTACGTACCGGGGAGCTGTTTTTT.

A few counts support this clone. This chain connects TRBV19 to TRBJ2-7; tentatively, D is TRBD2 (6 bases). V lost 4 bases to trimming and J lost 4 bases, with 14 bases between them. This CDR3 comprises 14 residues. Looked up from germline, CDR1 is LNHDA and CDR2 is SQIVND (reference sequence). CDR3 DNA: TGTGCCAGTAGTAAAGGAGGGAGTTCTTACGAGCAGTACTTC. Amino acid sequence: CASSKGGSSYEQYF.

J is TRBJ1-1 and V is TRBV7-2, with TRBD1 matching 7 bases. CDR3 length equals 14 residues. The germline gives CDR1 SGHTA, CDR2 FQGNSA. The J segment lost 1 base and the V segment lost 5 bases, leaving 4 bases of the junction unmatched. CDR3 loop: CASSPRGSNTEAFF. The CDR3, as DNA: TGTGCCAGCAGCCCCAGGGGGTCGAACACTGAAGCTTTCTTT.

V is TRBV4-2 and J is TRBJ2-5; D perhaps matches TRBD2 (6 bases). CDR3 length equals 14 residues. The germline V gene has CDR1 LGHNA and CDR2 YNFKEQ. V shed 4 bases and J shed 3 bases, with 12 bases lying between them. CDR3 amino acids: CASSPVGGEETQYF. The CDR3 nucleotides are TGTGCCAGCAGCCCTGTGGGGGGAGAAGAGACCCAGTACTTC.

The chain employs TRBV5-1 and TRBJ1-1; 9 bases agree with TRBD1. CDR3 size: 14 residues. With 2 bases clipped from V and 4 bases from J, the junction kept 3 bases outside the gene matches. Germline assignment: CDR1 SGHRS and CDR2 YFSETQ. Here the CDR3 DNA reads TGCGCCAGCAGCTTTGGGACAGGGCTCACTGAAGCTTTCTTT. As protein: CASSFGTGLTEAFF.

The V and J genes are TRBV5-4 and TRBJ2-7; a possible D gene is TRBD1 (5 bases). Trimming cost V 3 bases and J 0 bases, with 13 bases left between them. Germline loops: CDR1 SGHNT, CDR2 YYREEE (reference sequence). This CDR3 comprises 15 residues. CDR3 residues: CASSSANRGSYEQYF. CDR3 nucleotides: TGTGCCAGCAGCTCCGCCAATAGGGGCTCCTACGAGCAGTACTTC.

The V and J genes are TRBV18 and TRBJ1-1, with D possibly being TRBD1 (6 bases). Per germline, CDR1 KGHSH and CDR2 LQKENI. This CDR3 comprises 18 residues. Trimming removed 7 bases at V and 1 base at J, with 25 bases between. The CDR3 bases are TGTGCCAGCTTCCACAGGGCCAGCCTGGCTCTCCCGAACACTGAAGCTTTCTTT. It codes for CASFHRASLALPNTEAFF.

This clone has more than one count but fewer than ten. The chain employs TRBV9 and TRBJ2-5; D may be TRBD2 (5 bases). From germline, CDR1 is SGDLS and CDR2 YYNGEE. With 1 base removed from V and 1 base from J, the gap between germline ends came to 8 bases. CDR3 length: 14 residues. CDR3 sequence reads: CASSVLGVQETQYF. CDR3 sequence (DNA): TGTGCCAGCAGCGTACTCGGGGTCCAAGAGACCCAGTACTTC.

This clone was counted only a few times. The chain couples TRBV11-1 to TRBJ1-5; the D gene is possibly TRBD1 (6 bases). The CDR3 has 17 amino acids. V was trimmed by 5 bases and J by 3 bases, leaving 20 bases between them. The V gene's germline CDR1 is SGHAT and CDR2 FQDESV (reference sequence). This CDR3 is CASSDTTGILLNQPQHF. CDR3 nucleotide sequence: TGTGCCAGCAGCGACACCACAGGGATCCTACTCAATCAGCCCCAGCATTTT.

The V gene is TRBV6-6, the J gene TRBJ1-5, with D possibly matching TRBD1 (5 bases). The V and J ends lost 11 bases and 1 base respectively, with 21 bases between them. The germline gives CDR1 MNHNY, CDR2 SVGAGI (reference sequence). This CDR3 spans 16 amino acids. CDR3 in amino acids: CAARMGGSGSNQPQHF. Written as DNA, the CDR3 is TGTGCCGCACGCATGGGGGGGTCAGGGAGCAATCAGCCCCAGCATTTT.

This chain connects TRBV5-1 to TRBJ1-1; D might be TRBD1 (6 bases). CDR3 length: 15 amino acids. Trimming pared 1 base from V and 3 bases from J, leaving 13 bases between. Germline V gives CDR1 SGHRS, CDR2 YFSETQ. The CDR3 nucleotides read TGCGCCAGCAGCTTGTTTGGTGAGGGGGACACTGAAGCTTTCTTT. Amino acid sequence: CASSLFGEGDTEAFF.

This clone was seen only a few times. The rearrangement links TRBV5-1 to TRBJ2-5; 10 bases are a match to TRBD1. The length of the CDR3 is 15 residues. The V gene end was trimmed by 2 bases and the J gene end by 2 bases; junction bases not matched to a gene: 3. The germline CDR1 and CDR2 sequences are SGHRS and YFSETQ. CDR3 in DNA: TGCGCCAGCAGCTTCCGGGACAGGGGTCAAGAGACCCAGTACTTC. It translates to CASSFRDRGQETQYF.

This clone was counted only a few times. V gene TRBV5-1 combines with J gene TRBJ2-5; no definite D call. Germline assignment: CDR1 SGHRS and CDR2 YFSETQ. V lost 0 bases and J lost 3, with 3 bases in between. This CDR3 has 12 amino acids. CDR3 loop: CASSLAKETQYF. As DNA, the CDR3 is TGCGCCAGCAGCTTGGCAAAAGAGACCCAGTACTTC.

The chain carries TRBV13 and TRBJ2-2, with TRBD2 identical over 11 bases. There are 15 residues in the CDR3. The V gene end was trimmed by 7 bases and the J gene end by 5 bases; junction bases not matched to a gene: 6. CDR1 and CDR2 from the germline V gene are PRHDT and FYEKMQ (reference sequence). The CDR3 bases are TGTGCCAGCACTAGCGGGAGGCGTAGAACCGGGGAGCTGTTTTTT. The encoded protein is CASTSGRRRTGELFF.

This clone was detected a few times. This chain joins TRBV27 and TRBJ2-7, with D tentatively TRBD1 (5 bases). CDR1 is MNHEY and CDR2 is SMNVEV in the germline V gene (reference sequence). The CDR3 is made up of 15 amino acids. V was clipped by 2 bases and J by 0 bases, with 11 bases between them. The CDR3 coding sequence is TGTGCCAGCAGTTTAGCAGGGCCCAGCTCCTACGAGCAGTACTTC. Amino acids: CASSLAGPSSYEQYF.

This chain links TRBV6-5 with TRBJ1-2; D is unresolved. V lost 6 bases and J 1 base, leaving 12 bases between the germline ends. Germline values: CDR1 MNHEY, CDR2 SVGAGI. The CDR3 extends over 14 amino acids. The CDR3, as DNA: TGTGCCAGCAGACCACACCGCCTTAACTATGGCTACACCTTC. Protein product: CASRPHRLNYGYTF.

This clone came up a few times. This sequence joins TRBV7-8 and TRBJ2-1; 9 bases map to TRBD2. This CDR3 has 15 amino acids. In germline, CDR1 is SGHVS, CDR2 FQNEAQ. The junction had 7 bases not matched to a gene; V was cut back by 5 bases and J by 5 bases. The CDR3 region is CASSPEGLANNEQFF. The CDR3 nucleotides read TGTGCCAGCAGCCCAGAGGGACTAGCAAACAATGAGCAGTTCTTC.